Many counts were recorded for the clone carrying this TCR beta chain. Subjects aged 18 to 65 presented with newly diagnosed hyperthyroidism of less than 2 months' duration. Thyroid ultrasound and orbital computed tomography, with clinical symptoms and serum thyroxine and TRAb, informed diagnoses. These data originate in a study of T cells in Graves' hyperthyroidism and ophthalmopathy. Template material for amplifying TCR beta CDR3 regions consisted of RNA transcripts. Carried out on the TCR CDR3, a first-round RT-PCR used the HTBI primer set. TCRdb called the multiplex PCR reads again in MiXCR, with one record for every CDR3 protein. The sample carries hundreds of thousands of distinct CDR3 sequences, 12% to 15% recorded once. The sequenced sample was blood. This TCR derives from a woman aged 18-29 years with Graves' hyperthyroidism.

In nucleotides, the CDR3 is TGTGCCAGCAGCTTGTTCGGTGCGGGAGGGCCGGTTGAGCAGTTCTTC. This encodes CASSLFGAGGPVEQFF. The V call is TRBV7-9, the J call TRBJ2-1; TRBD2 aligns across 9 bases. Per germline, CDR1 SEHNR and CDR2 FQNEAQ (reference sequence). This CDR3 has 16 amino acids. The V gene end was trimmed by 3 bases and the J gene end by 9 bases; junction bases not matched to a gene: 12.